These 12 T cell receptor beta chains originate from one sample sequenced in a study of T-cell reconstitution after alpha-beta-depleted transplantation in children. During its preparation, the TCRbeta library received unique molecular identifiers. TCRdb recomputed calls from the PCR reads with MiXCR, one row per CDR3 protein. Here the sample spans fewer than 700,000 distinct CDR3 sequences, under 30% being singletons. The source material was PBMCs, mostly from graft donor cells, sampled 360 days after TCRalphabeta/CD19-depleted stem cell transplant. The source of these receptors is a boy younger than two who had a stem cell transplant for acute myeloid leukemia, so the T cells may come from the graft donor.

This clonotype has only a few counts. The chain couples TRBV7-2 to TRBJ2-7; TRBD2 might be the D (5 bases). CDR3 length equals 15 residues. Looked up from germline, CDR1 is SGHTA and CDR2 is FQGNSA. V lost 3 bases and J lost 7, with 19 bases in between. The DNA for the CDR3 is TGTGCCAGCAGCTTCTCCCGCGGGTCCTCAGGAGAGCAGTACTTC. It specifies CASSFSRGSSGEQYF.

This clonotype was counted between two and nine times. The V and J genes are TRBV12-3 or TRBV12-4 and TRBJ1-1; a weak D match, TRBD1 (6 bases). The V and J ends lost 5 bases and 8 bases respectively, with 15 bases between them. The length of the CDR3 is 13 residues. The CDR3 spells CASSISTGSEAFF. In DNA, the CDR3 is TGTGCCAGCAGTATTTCGACAGGTAGCGAAGCTTTCTTT.

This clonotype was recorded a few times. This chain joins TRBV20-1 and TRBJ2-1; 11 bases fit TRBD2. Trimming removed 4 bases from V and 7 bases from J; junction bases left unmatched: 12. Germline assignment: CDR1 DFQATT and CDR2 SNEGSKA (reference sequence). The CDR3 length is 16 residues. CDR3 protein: CSATGWDSGGGNEQFF. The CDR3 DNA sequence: TGCAGTGCTACCGGATGGGATAGCGGGGGGGGAAATGAGCAGTTCTTC.

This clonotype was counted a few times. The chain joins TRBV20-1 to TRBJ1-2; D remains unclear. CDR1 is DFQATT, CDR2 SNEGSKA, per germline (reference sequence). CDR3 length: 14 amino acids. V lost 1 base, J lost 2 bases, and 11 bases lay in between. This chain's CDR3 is CSARALQANYGYTF. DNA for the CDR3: TGCAGTGCTAGAGCTCTCCAGGCCAACTATGGCTACACCTTC.

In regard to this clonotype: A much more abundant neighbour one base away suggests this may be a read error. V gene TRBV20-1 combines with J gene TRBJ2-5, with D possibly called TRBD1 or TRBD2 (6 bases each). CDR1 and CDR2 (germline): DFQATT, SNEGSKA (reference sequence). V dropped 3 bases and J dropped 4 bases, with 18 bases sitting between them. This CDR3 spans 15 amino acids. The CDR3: CSASESGAPPETQYF. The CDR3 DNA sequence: TGCAGTGCTAGCGAATCGGGGGCCCCTCCAGAGACCCAGTACTTC.

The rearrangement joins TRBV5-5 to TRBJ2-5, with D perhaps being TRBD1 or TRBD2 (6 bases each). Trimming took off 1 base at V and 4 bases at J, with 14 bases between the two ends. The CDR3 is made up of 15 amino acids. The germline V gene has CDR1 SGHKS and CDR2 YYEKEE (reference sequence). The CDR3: CASSLSLEGGETQYF. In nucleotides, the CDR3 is TGTGCCAGCAGCTTGTCCTTAGAGGGGGGAGAGACCCAGTACTTC.

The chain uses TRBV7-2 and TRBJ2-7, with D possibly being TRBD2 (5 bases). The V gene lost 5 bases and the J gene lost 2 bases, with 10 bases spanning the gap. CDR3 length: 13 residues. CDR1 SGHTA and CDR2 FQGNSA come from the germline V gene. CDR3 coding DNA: TGTGCCAGCAGCCCCACCGGGGCCTACGAGCAGTACGTC. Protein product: CASSPTGAYEQYV.

CDR3 DNA: TGTGCCAGCAGCTTAGACGCCCGGACACCAAACATTCAGTACTTC. Translating gives CASSLDARTPNIQYF. This chain uses TRBV11-2 with TRBJ2-4; D may be TRBD1 (5 bases). Germline loops: CDR1 SGHAT, CDR2 FQNNGV. The CDR3 is 15 residues long. V lost 0 bases, J lost 6 bases, and 12 bases lay in between.

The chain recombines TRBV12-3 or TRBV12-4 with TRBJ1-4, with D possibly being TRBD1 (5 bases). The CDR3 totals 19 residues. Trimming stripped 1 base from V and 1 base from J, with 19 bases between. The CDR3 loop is CASSLEGRAHTGTNEKLFF. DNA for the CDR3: TGTGCCAGCAGTTTAGAGGGGCGGGCTCATACTGGAACTAATGAAAAACTGTTTTTT.

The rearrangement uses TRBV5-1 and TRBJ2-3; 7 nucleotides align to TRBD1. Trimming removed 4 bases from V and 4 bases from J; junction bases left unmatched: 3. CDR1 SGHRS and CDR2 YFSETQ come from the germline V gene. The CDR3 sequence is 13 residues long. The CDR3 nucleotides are TGCGCCAGCAGCGACAGGGTATCAGATACGCAGTATTTT. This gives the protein CASSDRVSDTQYF.

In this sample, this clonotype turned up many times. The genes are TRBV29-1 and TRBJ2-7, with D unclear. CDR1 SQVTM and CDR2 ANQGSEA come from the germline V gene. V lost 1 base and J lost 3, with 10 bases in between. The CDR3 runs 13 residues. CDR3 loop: CSVEVAEIYEQYF. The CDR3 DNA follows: TGCAGCGTTGAAGTCGCGGAGATCTACGAGCAGTACTTC.

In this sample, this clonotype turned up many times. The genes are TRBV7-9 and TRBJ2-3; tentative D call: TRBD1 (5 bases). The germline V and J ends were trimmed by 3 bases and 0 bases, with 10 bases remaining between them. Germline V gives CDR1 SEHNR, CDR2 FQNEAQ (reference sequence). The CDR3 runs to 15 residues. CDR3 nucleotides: TGTGCCAGCAGCTTCTTGACAGTCAGCACAGATACGCAGTATTTT. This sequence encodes CASSFLTVSTDTQYF. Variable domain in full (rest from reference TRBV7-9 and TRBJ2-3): DTGVSQNPRHKITKRGQNVTFRCDPISEHNRLYWYRQTLGQGPEFLTYFQNEAQLEKSRLLSDRFSAERPKGSFSTLEIQRTEQGDSAMYLCASSFLTVSTDTQYFGPGTRLTVL.